This T cell receptor (beta chain) was sequenced for a study of early T cells in non-severe SARS-CoV-2 infection. About the study: The sequenced material was bulk RNA from unsorted whole blood, and its chains were unpaired.

Study-level results: Missing private and CD4 specificities, VDJdb matching favored anti-spike CD8 responses.

Individual cDNA molecules were tagged with unique molecular identifiers. TCRdb itself ran the 5' RACE reads through MiXCR, one entry per CDR3 protein. In the table there are about 110,000 distinct CDR3 sequences, over 10% of which are singletons. The sample holds one count of this clonotype. Its antigen remains unidentified. The CDR3 has 13 residues. V lost 3 bases and J lost 5, with 7 bases in between. Germline V gene lookup returns CDR1 SGHTA and CDR2 FQGNSA. This rearrangement joins TRBV7-2 to TRBJ1-4; tentative D call: TRBD1 (5 bases). This receptor was identified in an adult who was a healthcare worker with PCR-confirmed SARS-CoV-2 infection or an uninfected control (not recorded which). The sequencing input was whole blood. The CDR3 sequence is CASSFRGNEKLFF. The CDR3 DNA reads TGTGCCAGCAGCTTCCGGGGGAATGAAAAACTGTTTTTT.